Detailed here is one T cell receptor beta chain. The V segment lost 3 bases and the J segment 5 bases; nucleotides outside the gene matches: 9. The CDR3 consists of 17 residues. In germline, CDR1 is MNHNS, CDR2 SASEGT. TCRdb's copy holds only in-frame clones and misses some; the assay was immunoSEQ multiplex PCR. The sample yields some 70,000 clones, around 91% seen once. This sample was taken from a study of technical replicates of blood from several donors. The V call is TRBV6-1, the J call TRBJ2-3; 12 bases are a match to TRBD2. This TCR came from a human donor in good health. The sample comprised T cells isolated from PBMCs. CDR3 amino acids: CASSDQMTSGSGDTQYF. CDR3 in DNA: TGTGCCAGCAGTGACCAAATGACTAGCGGGAGTGGAGATACGCAGTATTTT.